A single sample gave rise to the 27 T cell receptor beta chains below, sequenced in a study of human T cells and chemical hapten exposure. Regarding time point: patch test 1, 2 weeks after DPC sensitization. Sample treatment: therapeutic diphenylcyclopropenone sensitization with weekly scalp DPC. MiXCR, run by TCRdb on the RACE reads, gives a single entry per CDR3 protein. Altogether approximately 57,000 distinct CDR3 sequences are present, approximately 8.6% being singletons, with the ten largest covering approximately 12%. The specimen was whole blood, collected in connection with sensitization to the hapten diphenylcyclopropenone (DPC). All receptors come from a woman in her 40s with alopecia areata. Some clones in this sample may be carry-over from other donors' samples.

This clonotype was seen ten or more times. The chain is built from TRBV5-1 and TRBJ1-6; 8 nucleotides match TRBD1. The germline V gene encodes CDR1 SGHRS and CDR2 YFSETQ. This CDR3 is 14 amino acids long. J was trimmed by 7 bases and V by 5 bases; bases with no gene match: 5. The CDR3 nucleotides read TGCGCCAGCAGTCGGACAGGGATCAATTCACCCCTCCACTTT. It codes for CASSRTGINSPLHF.

The sample holds many counts of this clonotype. The chain recombines TRBV7-8 with TRBJ2-7, with 8 bases matching TRBD2. This CDR3 is 10 amino acids long. The junction had 1 base not matched to a gene; V was cut back by 10 bases and J by 5 bases. Germline V lookup: CDR1 SGHVS, CDR2 FQNEAQ. The CDR3 region has the DNA TGTGCCACCGGGGGGGACGAGCAGTACTTC. This codes for CATGGDEQYF.

This clonotype was seen at least ten times. The rearrangement links TRBV7-2 to TRBJ2-5; no reliable D call. Trimming pared 5 bases from V and 4 bases from J, leaving 14 bases between. Per the germline V gene, CDR1 is SGHTA and CDR2 is FQGNSA. The CDR3 totals 14 residues. CDR3 protein: CASSPAPSRETQYF. The CDR3 DNA follows: TGTGCCAGCAGCCCTGCTCCGTCCCGAGAGACCCAGTACTTC. The entire variable domain, with the rest obtained from reference TRBV7-2 and TRBJ2-5, is as follows: GAGVSQSPSNKVTEKGKDVELRCDPISGHTALYWYRQSLGQGLEFLIYFQGNSAPDKSGLPSDRFSAERTGGSVSTLTIQRTQQEDSAVYLCASSPAPSRETQYFGPGTRLLVL.

This clonotype showed up many times. The chain is built from TRBV7-6 and TRBJ1-6; TRBD1 matches at 10 bases. Trimming cost V 1 base and J 9 bases; bases outside gene matches: 3. In germline, CDR1 is SGHVS, CDR2 FNYEAQ. This CDR3 region has 15 residues. In nucleotides, the CDR3 is TGTGCCAGCAGCTTAGGGGACAGGGGTGTTTCACCCCTCCACTTT. This sequence encodes CASSLGDRGVSPLHF. The complete variable domain, with remaining parts taken from reference TRBV7-6 and TRBJ1-6, reads GAGVSQSPRYKVTKRGQDVALRCDPISGHVSLYWYRQALGQGPEFLTYFNYEAQQDKSGLPNDRFSAERPEGSISTLTIQRTEQRDSAMYRCASSLGDRGVSPLHFGNGTRLTVT.

The rearrangement links TRBV7-6 to TRBJ1-5, with TRBD1 identical over 10 bases. Germline CDR1 and CDR2: SGHVS and FNYEAQ. The J segment lost 4 bases and the V segment lost 1 base, leaving 1 base of the junction unmatched. The CDR3 consists of 15 residues. CDR3 bases: TGTGCCAGCAGCTTAGGGACAGGGGGAAATCAGCCCCAGCATTTT. As protein: CASSLGTGGNQPQHF. The complete variable domain, with remaining parts taken from reference TRBV7-6 and TRBJ1-5, reads GAGVSQSPRYKVTKRGQDVALRCDPISGHVSLYWYRQALGQGPEFLTYFNYEAQQDKSGLPNDRFSAERPEGSISTLTIQRTEQRDSAMYRCASSLGTGGNQPQHFGDGTRLSIL.

The V call is TRBV27, the J call TRBJ1-1; maybe TRBD1 (6 bases). The length of the CDR3 is 15 residues. Looked up from germline, CDR1 is MNHEY and CDR2 is SMNVEV (reference sequence). Trimming stripped 2 bases from V and 5 bases from J, with 15 bases between. DNA for the CDR3: TGTGCCAGCAGTTTAAAGCGGGGGGGGCGTACTGAAGCTTTCTTT. It specifies CASSLKRGGRTEAFF.

The sample holds a few counts of this clonotype. The genes are TRBV28 and TRBJ1-2; D remains ambiguous. Germline V gene sequence: CDR1 MDHEN, CDR2 SYDVKM. The CDR3 contains 12 residues. The V gene lost 4 bases and the J gene lost 8 bases, with 11 bases spanning the gap. The CDR3 DNA reads as TGTGCCAGCAGTTCTTTGGAATTCGGCTACACCTTC. Amino acids: CASSSLEFGYTF.

The chain links TRBV19 to TRBJ2-1; TRBD2 matches at 11 bases. V lost 4 bases to trimming and J lost 8 bases; unmatched junction nucleotides: 7. The CDR3 spans 15 residues. Germline CDR1 and CDR2: LNHDA and SQIVND (reference sequence). The CDR3 DNA reads TGTGCCAGTAGTACCGTAGCGGGGGGGCCTGATGAGCAGTTCTTC. Its protein product is CASSTVAGGPDEQFF.

This clonotype came up many times. The CDR3 is CASSEGDVSFGTQYF. The CDR3 DNA is TGTGCCAGCAGTGAAGGCGACGTAAGCTTTGGGACGCAGTATTTT. The chain is built from TRBV2 and TRBJ2-3; no clear D. V was shortened by 1 base and J by 9 bases, with 17 bases between the two germline ends. Germline CDR1 and CDR2: SNHLY and FYNNEI. CDR3 size: 15 residues.

The V call is TRBV10-3, the J call TRBJ2-1, with 11 bases aligning to TRBD2. V was pared by 5 bases and J by 8 bases, with 5 bases of the junction left unmatched. The CDR3 runs 14 residues. Per the germline V gene, CDR1 is ENHRY and CDR2 is SYGVKD. DNA of the CDR3: TGTGCCATCAGTTTTAGCGGGGGGGCCGATGAGCAGTTCTTC. This translates into CAISFSGGADEQFF.

This clonotype was counted between two and nine times. The genes are TRBV20-1 and TRBJ1-5; 7 bases line up with TRBD1. This CDR3 is built from 14 residues. The germline V gene has CDR1 DFQATT and CDR2 SNEGSKA (reference sequence). After removal of 5 bases from V and 1 base from J, the junction contained 5 bases not matched to a gene. CDR3 bases: TGCAGTGCTGCGCCGGGACAGAGCAATCAGCCCCAGCATTTT. Residues: CSAAPGQSNQPQHF.

There are many counts of this clonotype. The chain joins TRBV6-2 or TRBV6-3 to TRBJ1-1; the D is unclear. V was clipped by 1 base and J by 1 base, with 4 bases between them. The germline CDR1 and CDR2 sequences are MNHEY and SVGEGT. This CDR3 is 13 amino acids long. The CDR3, as DNA: TGTGCCAGCAGTTACTTGGGGAACACTGAAGCTTTCTTT. The encoded protein is CASSYLGNTEAFF.

This clonotype was seen at least ten times. J is TRBJ2-2 and V is TRBV2, with no clear D. The better agreement between TRBJ1-4 and the DNA end casts doubt on the J call. The CDR3 is 12 amino acids. The germline CDR1 and CDR2 sequences are SNHLY and FYNNEI. CDR3 protein: CASRRTDPKLFF. The DNA for the CDR3 is TGTGCCAGCAGACGGACGGATCCAAAACTGTTTTTT.

This clonotype was picked up a small number of times. CDR3 DNA sequence: TGTGCCAGCACCCCCGGACTAGCGGGGGGTAACAATGAGCAGTTCTTC. Translating gives CASTPGLAGGNNEQFF. This sequence joins TRBV27 and TRBJ2-1; 14 positions match TRBD2. Germline CDR1 and CDR2: MNHEY and SMNVEV (reference sequence). The CDR3 spans 16 residues. Trimming cost V 7 bases and J 5 bases; bases outside gene matches: 7.

The rearrangement joins TRBV5-4 to TRBJ2-2; D possibly uses TRBD1 or TRBD2 (6 bases each). This CDR3 region has 15 residues. V lost 1 base and J lost 6, with 13 bases in between. Per germline, CDR1 SGHNT and CDR2 YYREEE (reference sequence). The CDR3 here is CASSLTGALAGELFF. The CDR3 coding sequence is TGTGCCAGCAGCTTGACGGGGGCGCTGGCCGGGGAGCTGTTTTTT.

In its sample, this clonotype was seen many times. The V and J genes are TRBV20-1 and TRBJ1-6; 9 bases align to TRBD1. The CDR3 length is 12 residues. From germline, CDR1 is DFQATT and CDR2 SNEGSKA (reference sequence). As DNA, the CDR3 is TGCAGCGGAGGGACAGGGCATTCACCCCTCCACTTT. This translates into CSGGTGHSPLHF.

This clonotype was seen a few times. The V call is TRBV11-2, the J call TRBJ2-2; TRBD2 aligns across 8 bases. Trimming cost V 3 bases and J 3 bases; bases outside gene matches: 6. CDR3 length: 16 amino acids. The germline gives CDR1 SGHAT, CDR2 FQNNGV. The CDR3, as DNA: TGTGCCAGCAGCTTCCTCCTAGCGGGCGACACCGGGGAGCTGTTTTTT. Translated, it gives CASSFLLAGDTGELFF.

This clonotype was observed a handful of times. The J gene is TRBJ2-1, the V gene TRBV29-1; 9 positions match TRBD2. The CDR3 has 13 residues. V lost 4 bases, J lost 3 bases, and 1 base stayed unmatched. Germline CDR1 and CDR2: SQVTM and ANQGSEA. This CDR3 reads CSVGLADYNEQFF. The CDR3 nucleotides are TGCAGCGTTGGACTAGCGGACTACAATGAGCAGTTCTTC.

The gene calls are TRBV13 and TRBJ2-5; the D gene is possibly TRBD2 (5 bases). V was cut by 1 base and J by 4 bases, with 16 bases left in between. The germline V gene has CDR1 PRHDT and CDR2 FYEKMQ (reference sequence). The CDR3 consists of 16 residues. The CDR3 nucleotides read TGTGCCAGCAGCTTAGCTCGATCGGCTAGCCCAGAGACCCAGTACTTC. Translation gives CASSLARSASPETQYF.

This clonotype appeared many times. The chain joins TRBV11-2 to TRBJ2-5; D is uncertain. CDR1 and CDR2 from the germline V gene are SGHAT and FQNNGV. This CDR3 is built from 15 residues. Trimming took off 5 bases at V and 1 base at J, with 14 bases between the two ends. CDR3 amino acids: CASSRTFRIQETQYF. The CDR3, as DNA: TGTGCCAGCAGCCGTACCTTTCGGATCCAAGAGACCCAGTACTTC.

This clonotype has a count of ten or more. The V and J genes are TRBV30 and TRBJ2-7; 7 nucleotides line up with TRBD1. J lost 2 bases, V lost 5 bases, and 0 bases had no gene match. The length of the CDR3 is 11 residues. In germline, CDR1 is GTSNPN, CDR2 SVGIG (reference sequence). CDR3: CAWGQAYEQYF. DNA for the CDR3: TGTGCCTGGGGACAGGCCTACGAGCAGTACTTC.

The sample holds a few counts of this clonotype. In DNA form, the CDR3 reads TGTGCCAGCAGCCTAACCGACGGGACCGGGGAGCTGTTTTTT. Amino acids: CASSLTDGTGELFF. The chain carries TRBV7-2 and TRBJ2-2; D gene unclear. The CDR3 consists of 14 residues. Trimming removed 5 bases from V and 5 bases from J, with 12 bases in between. Germline values: CDR1 SGHTA, CDR2 FQGNSA.

This clonotype has ten or more counts. The CDR3, as DNA: TGTGCCAGCAGCTTGTTGGGGCTTCGCTATAATTCACCCCTCCACTTT. As protein: CASSLLGLRYNSPLHF. The chain carries TRBV5-6 and TRBJ1-6, with D perhaps TRBD1 (5 bases). V was pared by 1 base and J by 3 bases, with 11 bases between. This CDR3 has 16 amino acids. Germline loops: CDR1 SGHDT, CDR2 YYEEEE.

This clonotype occurred many times. CDR3 DNA sequence: TGTGCCAGCGCCCTCGACCCGGGACAGGGCCATGAAAAACTGTTTTTT. Translated: CASALDPGQGHEKLFF. The chain has TRBV3-1 and TRBJ1-4; TRBD1 matches at 9 bases. CDR3 size: 16 residues. CDR1 LGHDT and CDR2 YNNKEL come from the germline V gene (reference sequence). Germline trimming cut 8 bases from V and 6 bases from J; bases unmatched to any gene: 13.

The chain carries TRBV7-9 and TRBJ2-5; D is uncertain. The V gene lost 1 base and the J gene lost 5 bases, with 11 bases spanning the gap. This CDR3 is 14 amino acids long. CDR1 and CDR2 (germline): SEHNR, FQNEAQ (reference sequence). Here the CDR3 DNA reads TGTGCCAGCAGCTTAGTATTGGCCGGGGAGACCCAGTACTTC. Protein: CASSLVLAGETQYF. Combining the CDR3 with reference TRBV7-9 and TRBJ2-5 gives the whole variable domain DTGVSQNPRHKITKRGQNVTFRCDPISEHNRLYWYRQTLGQGPEFLTYFQNEAQLEKSRLLSDRFSAERPKGSFSTLEIQRTEQGDSAMYLCASSLVLAGETQYFGPGTRLLVL.

This clonotype appeared many times. The chain uses TRBV29-1 and TRBJ1-5; D not certain. CDR1 is SQVTM, CDR2 ANQGSEA, per germline. This CDR3 region has 13 residues. The V end was cut by 4 bases, the J end by 5 bases, with 12 bases between. As DNA, the CDR3 is TGCAGCGTTGGAGGGAAGGGAGATCAGCCCCAGCATTTT. Translated, it gives CSVGGKGDQPQHF.

This clonotype was seen ten or more times. The V gene is TRBV7-2, the J gene TRBJ2-7; 7 bases align to TRBD1. Trimming removed 1 base from V and 6 bases from J; junction bases left unmatched: 6. Per the germline V gene, CDR1 is SGHTA and CDR2 is FQGNSA. This CDR3 has 14 residues. The CDR3 region is CASSLGQGVSEQYF. CDR3 in DNA: TGTGCCAGCAGCTTAGGGCAGGGGGTGAGCGAGCAGTACTTC.